This is a list of T cell receptor beta chains from one sample in a study of beta chain features in type 1 diabetes. Measured with immunoSEQ multiplex PCR; TCRdb has only the in-frame clones, and not every one. The data contain about 220,000 clones, 11% of them seen just once; the ten biggest clones take up 1% to 1.5%. Specimen: central memory CD4+ T cells from blood. Receptors originate from a young man in good health. The conserved cysteine and the conserved F or W are not part of the CDR3 here. Each record gives: J gene, CDR3 length, V gene, CDR3 protein.

>TRBJ1-5|11|TRBV18
ASSPGGDQPQH
>TRBJ2-7|12|TRBV13
ASSPRTVSYEQY
>TRBJ2-4|14|TRBV4-1
ASSQGLADTKNIQY
>TRBJ2-3|12|TRBV30
AWSRASGSDTQY
>TRBJ2-5|11|TRBV7-8
ASSLGPRETQY
>TRBJ1-5|13|TRBV30
AWSTTGLSNQPQH
>TRBJ2-1|13|TRBV7-9
ASSLGSGQGNEQF
>TRBJ1-5|10|TRBV6-6
ASSSGNQPQH
>TRBJ2-7|13|TRBV4-3
ASSQELGDHYEQY
>TRBJ2-3|10|TRBV6-6
ASRAGAGTQY
>TRBJ2-3|15|TRBV7-9
ASSLDTRVSSTDTQY
>TRBJ1-4|11|TRBV28
ASSPSSNEKLF